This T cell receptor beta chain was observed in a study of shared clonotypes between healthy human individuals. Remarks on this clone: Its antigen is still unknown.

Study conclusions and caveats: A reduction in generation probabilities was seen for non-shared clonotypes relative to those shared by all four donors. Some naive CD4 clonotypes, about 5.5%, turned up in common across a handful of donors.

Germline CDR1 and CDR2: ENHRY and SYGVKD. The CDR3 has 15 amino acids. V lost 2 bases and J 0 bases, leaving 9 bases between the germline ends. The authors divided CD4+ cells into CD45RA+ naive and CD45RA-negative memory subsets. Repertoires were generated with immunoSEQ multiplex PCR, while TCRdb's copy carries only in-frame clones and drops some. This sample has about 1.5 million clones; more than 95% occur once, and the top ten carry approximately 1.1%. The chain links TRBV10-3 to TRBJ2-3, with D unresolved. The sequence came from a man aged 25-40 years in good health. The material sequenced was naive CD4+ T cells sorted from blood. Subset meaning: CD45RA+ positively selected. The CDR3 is CAISEASVSTDTQYF. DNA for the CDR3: TGTGCCATCAGTGAGGCGAGCGTAAGCACAGATACGCAGTATTTT.